What follows are 9 T cell receptor beta chains derived from one specimen sequenced in a study of T cells and Merkel cell carcinoma outcomes. TCRdb's table, derived via immunoSEQ multiplex PCR, lists solely in-frame clones and lacks some. Seen here are about 15,000 clones, 75% to 90% observed once, and the top ten hold about 7.9%. Sequenced sample: tumor tissue from Merkel cell carcinoma. The source is a human donor with Merkel cell carcinoma.

The chain joins TRBV4-1 to TRBJ1-6, with TRBD1 matching over 8 bases. CDR1 MGHRA and CDR2 YSYEKL come from the germline V gene. With V trimmed by 7 bases and J by 5 bases, 4 bases remained unmatched. The CDR3 has 14 amino acids. CDR3 in amino acids: CASNRGTNNSPLHF. DNA for the CDR3: TGCGCCAGCAACAGGGGGACCAATAATTCACCCCTCCACTTT.

The rearrangement uses TRBV5-6 and TRBJ1-2; weak D call: TRBD1 (5 bases). The germline V gene has CDR1 SGHDT and CDR2 YYEEEE. The CDR3 runs 14 residues. Trimming pared 3 bases from V and 3 bases from J, leaving 12 bases between. The CDR3 bases are TGTGCCAGCAGCTCCCGGGGCCAACACTATGGCTACACCTTC. Translating gives CASSSRGQHYGYTF.

This chain joins TRBV2 and TRBJ1-1; no firm D call. The V gene lost 6 bases and the J gene lost 8 bases, with 16 bases spanning the gap. CDR1 is SNHLY and CDR2 is FYNNEI in the germline V gene. CDR3 length: 13 amino acids. CDR3 loop: CASSLREEVEAFF. The CDR3 DNA reads as TGTGCCAGCAGCCTACGGGAAGAGGTCGAAGCTTTCTTT.

This chain uses TRBV5-1 with TRBJ1-2; the D is unclear. CDR1 is SGHRS, CDR2 YFSETQ, per germline. Trimming left V 4 bases short and J 0 bases short, with 13 bases between. The CDR3 length is 15 residues. The CDR3 spells CASSLGPGSNYGYTF. The CDR3 coding sequence is TGCGCCAGCAGCCTAGGACCTGGGTCTAACTATGGCTACACCTTC.

This chain links TRBV2 with TRBJ1-1; 8 positions match TRBD1. The CDR3 is 14 amino acids. V dropped 6 bases and J dropped 4; count of bases not matched to a gene: 7. The germline gives CDR1 SNHLY, CDR2 FYNNEI. The CDR3, as DNA: TGTGCCAGCAGGCACAGGGGGGAGAGCACTGAAGCTTTCTTT. This encodes CASRHRGESTEAFF.

V usage is TRBV29-1 and J usage is TRBJ1-5; TRBD1 is a possible D gene (5 bases). The V end lost 6 bases, the J end lost 4 bases, and 16 bases lay between the germline ends. This CDR3 contains 14 residues. Looked up from germline, CDR1 is SQVTM and CDR2 is ANQGSEA. The CDR3 protein is CSVRGTDPNQPQHF. In nucleotides, the CDR3 is TGCAGCGTCCGGGGGACGGATCCGAATCAGCCCCAGCATTTT.

V and J are TRBV19 and TRBJ1-2, with D possibly TRBD1 on 5 matching bases. Trimming pared 5 bases from V and 5 bases from J, leaving 9 bases between. CDR3 size: 12 residues. Germline CDR1 reads LNHDA; CDR2 reads SQIVND (reference sequence). Written as DNA, the CDR3 is TGTGCCAGTAGTCCCCGACAGTATGGCTACACCTTC. Protein product: CASSPRQYGYTF.

V usage is TRBV2 and J usage is TRBJ2-5; TRBD2 aligns across 10 bases. Germline trimming cut 3 bases from V and 6 bases from J; bases unmatched to any gene: 7. Germline V gives CDR1 SNHLY, CDR2 FYNNEI. The CDR3 has 15 residues. The CDR3, as DNA: TGTGCCAGCAGTGAGGCTAGCGGGAGCCTACAGACCCAGTACTTC. This translates into CASSEASGSLQTQYF.

The chain uses TRBV29-1 and TRBJ1-1, with TRBD1 matching 8 bases. V trimming: 6 bases; J trimming: 8 bases; junction bases outside the gene matches: 14. The CDR3 totals 14 residues. Germline values: CDR1 SQVTM, CDR2 ANQGSEA. CDR3 bases: TGCAGCGTGGCCCAGGGGGCGGGAACACTAGAAGCTTTCTTT. Its protein product is CSVAQGAGTLEAFF.